The T cell receptor (beta chain) described here comes from a study of CD8+ T cells in alopecia areata. Study at large: Treated individuals took tofacitinib by mouth, 5 to 10 mg twice daily. Patients remained on tofacitinib for 6 to 18 months and then went 6 months without it.

Overall study findings and caveats: Many of the expanded lesional clones endured in scalp and blood while on tofacitinib.

Noted treatment: oral pan-JAK inhibitor, 5-10 mg twice daily. Extraction and reverse transcription of RNA yielded cDNA as the sequencing template. Clones were read by immunoSEQ multiplex PCR, and TCRdb kept only the in-frame ones, dropping some. Of around 290,000 clones in the sample, about three fifths were seen once. The CDR3 is made up of 14 amino acids. The V and J ends lost 6 bases and 5 bases, in that order; junction bases with no gene match: 7. CDR1 is MNHNS and CDR2 is SASEGT in the germline V gene. About this clone: Its antigen is unidentified. The same CDR3 arises from other DNA sequences in this sample as well.

The receptor's source is a human donor with alopecia areata. The sample consisted of CD4+ T cells sorted from blood, taken at week 24, from a patient treated with tofacitinib. The J gene is TRBJ1-1, the V gene TRBV6-1, with 9 positions matching TRBD1. The DNA of the CDR3 is TGTGCCAGCAGCTTGACAGGGGGGAATACTGAAGCTTTCTTT. As protein: CASSLTGGNTEAFF.